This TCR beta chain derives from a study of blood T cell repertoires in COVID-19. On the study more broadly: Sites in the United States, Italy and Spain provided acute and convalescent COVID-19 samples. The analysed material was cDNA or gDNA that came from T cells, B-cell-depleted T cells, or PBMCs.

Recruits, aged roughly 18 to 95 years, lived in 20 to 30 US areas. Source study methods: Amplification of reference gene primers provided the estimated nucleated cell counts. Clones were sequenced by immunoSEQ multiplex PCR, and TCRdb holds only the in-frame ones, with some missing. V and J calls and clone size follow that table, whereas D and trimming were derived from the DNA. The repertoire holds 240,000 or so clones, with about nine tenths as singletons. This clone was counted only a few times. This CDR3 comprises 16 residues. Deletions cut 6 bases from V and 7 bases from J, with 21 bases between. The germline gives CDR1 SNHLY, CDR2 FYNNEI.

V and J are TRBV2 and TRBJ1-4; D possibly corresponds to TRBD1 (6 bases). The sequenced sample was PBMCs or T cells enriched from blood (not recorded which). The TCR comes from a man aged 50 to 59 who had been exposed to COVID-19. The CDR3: CASSGTTSQIGEKLFF. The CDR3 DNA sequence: TGTGCCAGCAGCGGGACAACATCCCAAATCGGTGAAAAACTGTTTTTT.